One and the same sample provided the 7 T cell receptor beta chains below, sequenced in a study of blood T cell repertoires in COVID-19. Assay: immunoSEQ multiplex PCR; the TCRdb copy retains only in-frame clones and omits some. The repertoire holds hundreds of thousands of clones, with 87% as singletons. Sample: PBMCs or T cells enriched from blood (not recorded which). These receptors were obtained from a woman aged 25-40 years who had recovered from COVID-19.

The DNA of the CDR3 is TGCAGCGTTGGCGGAAACTATGGCTACACCTTC. Translated: CSVGGNYGYTF. J is TRBJ1-2 and V is TRBV29-1; D gene uncertain. This CDR3 has 11 amino acids. Trimming removed 4 bases at V and 2 bases at J, with 5 bases between. Germline V gene sequence: CDR1 SQVTM, CDR2 ANQGSEA.

This clone has only a few counts. J is TRBJ2-3 and V is TRBV10-3; TRBD1 matches 8 bases. This CDR3 has 14 residues. Looked up from germline, CDR1 is ENHRY and CDR2 is SYGVKD. J was trimmed by 0 bases and V by 6 bases; bases with no gene match: 2. CDR3 sequence: CAISWDRSTDTQYF. CDR3 coding DNA: TGTGCCATCAGCTGGGACAGGAGCACAGATACGCAGTATTTT.

This chain links TRBV11-2 with TRBJ2-3, with D possibly being TRBD2 (7 bases). The CDR3 sequence is 15 residues long. Germline CDR1 SGHAT, CDR2 FQNNGV. Trimming stripped 4 bases from V and 0 bases from J, with 11 bases between. The CDR3 DNA reads as TGTGCCAGCAGCTCCCGGGGGGCTAGCACAGATACGCAGTATTTT. It encodes CASSSRGASTDTQYF.

The chain uses TRBV29-1 and TRBJ2-1; perhaps TRBD2 as D (6 bases). The CDR3 is 15 residues long. V lost 4 bases, J lost 0 bases, and 13 bases lay in between. CDR1 SQVTM and CDR2 ANQGSEA come from the germline V gene. The CDR3 is CSVGGGVSSYNEQFF. The CDR3 DNA reads as TGCAGCGTTGGGGGCGGGGTGAGCTCCTACAATGAGCAGTTCTTC.

The chain employs TRBV9 and TRBJ2-2; no clear D. Trimming took 2 bases from V and 5 from J, leaving 10 bases between them. Germline V gives CDR1 SGDLS, CDR2 YYNGEE. The CDR3 sequence is 14 residues long. The CDR3 region is CASSVISTTGELFF. CDR3 in DNA: TGTGCCAGCAGCGTTATTAGTACGACCGGGGAGCTGTTTTTT.

V is TRBV11-2 and J is TRBJ2-7, with a weak D call TRBD2 (6 bases). V was trimmed by 5 bases and J by 3 bases, leaving 14 bases between them. Germline values: CDR1 SGHAT, CDR2 FQNNGV. The CDR3 covers 14 residues. The CDR3 reads CASSDREEGYEQYF. The CDR3 DNA reads as TGTGCCAGCAGCGACCGAGAGGAGGGCTACGAGCAGTACTTC. Based on the CDR3 plus reference TRBV11-2 and TRBJ2-7, the full variable domain is EAGVAQSPRYKIIEKRQSVAFWCNPISGHATLYWYQQILGQGPKLLIQFQNNGVVDDSQLPKDRFSAERLKGVDSTLKIQPAKLEDSAVYLCASSDREEGYEQYFGPGTRLTVT.

The CDR3 is CASSTMSVVGTEAFF. The CDR3 nucleotides read TGTGCCAGCTCAACAATGAGCGTGGTGGGCACTGAAGCTTTCTTT. V usage is TRBV18 and J usage is TRBJ1-1, with no clear D. The V gene's germline CDR1 is KGHSH and CDR2 LQKENI. This CDR3 has 15 amino acids. The V end lost 5 bases, the J end lost 4 bases, and 17 bases lay between the germline ends.